This TCR beta chain was sequenced in a study of T cells expressing NK-cell markers. Overall study results and limits: Dominant NKG2C+ clonotype frequencies of about 1.0-7.0% of CD8+ T cells were measured in over five donors.

The CDR3 sequence is 15 residues long. Germline values: CDR1 SGHDT, CDR2 YYEEEE. As the method of synthesis, 5'RACE template switching with UMIs yielded TCR beta cDNA. TCRdb re-called the 5' RACE reads and catalogs CDR3 proteins one per entry, DNA excluded. The sample table sets out roughly 110,000 distinct CDR3 sequences. Notes on this clonotype: Its antigen remains unknown.

J is TRBJ2-1 and V is TRBV5-6; the D gene TCRdb calls, TRBD1, cannot be checked with no DNA. The clonotype comes from a woman aged 18-70 years in good health. Sequencing was performed on blood T cells: a sorted CD56 or NKG2C T cell subset, CD4+ or CD8+ T cells, or bulk PBMC T cells (not recorded which). CDR3 region: CASSYGTAFYNEQFF.